This T cell receptor beta chain was sequenced for a study of blood T cell repertoires in COVID-19. Study summary: From the United States, Italy and Spain came samples of acute and convalescent COVID-19.

Study processing details: Amplified reference gene primers provided the basis for estimating nucleated cell counts. Only in-frame clones appear in the TCRdb table, and some are missing; sequencing was by immunoSEQ multiplex PCR. V, J and clone size derive from that table, while D and trimming were established from the DNA sequence. The data contain about 270,000 clones, around nine tenths of them singletons. Recruitment covered about 26 US areas and drew participants whose ages spanned roughly 18 to 89 years. The length of the CDR3 is 15 residues. Germline assignment: CDR1 SGHTA and CDR2 FQGNSA. With V trimmed by 2 bases and J by 7 bases, 3 bases remained unmatched.

The sequence was collected from a woman aged 18-29 years who had recovered from COVID-19. J is TRBJ1-6 and V is TRBV7-2, with 9 bases lining up with TRBD1. Specimen: PBMCs or T cells enriched from blood (not recorded which). CDR3 sequence reads: CASSLRDRANSPLHF. CDR3 DNA: TGTGCCAGCAGCTTAAGGGACAGGGCCAATTCACCCCTCCACTTT.